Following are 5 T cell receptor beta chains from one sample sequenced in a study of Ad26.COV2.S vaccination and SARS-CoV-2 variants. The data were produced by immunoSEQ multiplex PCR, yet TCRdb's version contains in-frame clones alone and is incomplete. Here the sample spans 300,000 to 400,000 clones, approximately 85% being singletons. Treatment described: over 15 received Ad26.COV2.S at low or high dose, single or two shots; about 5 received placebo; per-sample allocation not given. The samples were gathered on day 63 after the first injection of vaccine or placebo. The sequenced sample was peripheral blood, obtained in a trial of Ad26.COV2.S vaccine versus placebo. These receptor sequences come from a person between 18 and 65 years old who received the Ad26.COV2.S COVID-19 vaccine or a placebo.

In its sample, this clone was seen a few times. CDR3 amino acids: CASSLGGRDNYGYTF. CDR3 DNA: TGCGCCAGCAGCTTGGGTGGGCGCGATAACTATGGCTACACCTTC. This chain joins TRBV5-1 and TRBJ1-2; unclear D gene. This CDR3 is built from 15 residues. Between the trimmed V and J ends, which lost 0 bases and 1 base, there was a span of 10 bases. Germline V gene data show CDR1 as SGHRS and CDR2 as YFSETQ.

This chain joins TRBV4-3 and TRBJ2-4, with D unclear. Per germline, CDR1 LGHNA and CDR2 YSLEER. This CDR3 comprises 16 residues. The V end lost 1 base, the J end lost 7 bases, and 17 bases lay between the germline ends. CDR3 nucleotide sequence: TGCGCCAGCAGCCAAGGATCGGCCCCCCCCGGTAACATTCAGTACTTC. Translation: CASSQGSAPPGNIQYF.

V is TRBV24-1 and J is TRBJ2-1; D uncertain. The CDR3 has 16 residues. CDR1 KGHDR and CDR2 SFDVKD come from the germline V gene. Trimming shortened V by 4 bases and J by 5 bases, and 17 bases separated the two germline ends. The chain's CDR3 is CATSEPSDPSHNEQFF. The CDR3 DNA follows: TGTGCCACCAGTGAGCCTTCAGACCCATCCCACAATGAGCAGTTCTTC.

DNA of the CDR3: TGTGCCACCAGCAGACCCGGGAGCGGACTATTCAATGAGCAGTTCTTC. Amino acid sequence: CATSRPGSGLFNEQFF. The V gene is TRBV15, the J gene TRBJ2-1; weak D call: TRBD2 (6 bases). Trimming pared 2 bases from V and 6 bases from J, leaving 17 bases between. CDR3 length equals 16 residues. Per the germline V gene, CDR1 is LNHNV and CDR2 is YYDKDF (reference sequence).

CDR3: CASSLGSGGENTEAFF. CDR3 DNA: TGTGCCAGCAGCTTAGGCAGTGGAGGGGAGAACACTGAAGCTTTCTTT. The V and J genes are TRBV7-9 and TRBJ1-1, with D maybe TRBD1 (5 bases). V was shortened by 1 base and J by 1 base, with 13 bases between the two germline ends. This CDR3 spans 16 amino acids. CDR1 SEHNR and CDR2 FQNEAQ come from the germline V gene (reference sequence).